This TCR beta chain emerged from a study of regulatory T cells in long-lasting Graves disease. General study points: Among persistent patients, a larger number of public clonotypes were shared (about 3,000) than among newly diagnosed patients (around 980). Reduced TCR diversity was observed in persistent Graves' patients versus newly diagnosed patients. There was favoring of TRBV28, TRBJ1-2 and TRBJ2-5 in persistent disease.

Regarding time point: persistent/refractory GD, antithyroid drugs over 5 years with positive TRAb. Making the TCR library involved RNA that had been extracted from PBMCs. This clonotype has at least ten counts. Its antigen is not known. With iRepertoire HTBI primers and Arm-PCR of CDR3 regions, TCR beta libraries were built. TCRdb re-derived calls from the multiplex PCR reads in MiXCR, one entry per CDR3 protein. The sample has 390,000 or so distinct CDR3 sequences; approximately 23% are singletons. The CDR3 loop spans 12 amino acids. Trimming removed 0 bases at V and 6 bases at J, with 6 bases between.

The source is a woman aged 40-49 years with Graves disease. The specimen was peripheral blood mononuclear cells (PBMCs), collected when the disease was refractory, from a patient treated with antithyroid drugs. J is TRBJ2-7 and V is TRBV12-3 or TRBV12-4; D might be TRBD1 or TRBD2, each matching 5 bases. Written as DNA, the CDR3 is TGTGCCAGCAGTTTAGCGAGGGGCGAGCAGTACTTC. This encodes CASSLARGEQYF.